This T cell receptor beta chain was sequenced for a study of T cell changes during pregnancy in multiple sclerosis. TCRdb's copy holds only in-frame clones and misses some; the assay was immunoSEQ multiplex PCR. The data hold around 50,000 clones, with just under 90% observed a single time. Per the germline V gene, CDR1 is LNHNV and CDR2 is YYDKDF (reference sequence). V was pared by 5 bases and J by 0 bases, with 11 bases between. This CDR3 has 16 amino acids. Sequencing was done on a sample of peripheral blood from another person, used as feeder cells. V and J are TRBV15 and TRBJ2-6; possible D gene TRBD1, 6 bases. The receptor's source is a human donor whose cells served as feeder cells for cultures in a pregnancy study. Here the CDR3 DNA reads TGTGCCACCAGCTTCGCCAGGGGCTCTGGGGCCAACGTCCTGACTTTC. Protein product: CATSFARGSGANVLTF.